The 12 T cell receptor beta chains reported below all come from one sample, sequenced in a study of T cells of healthy individuals. A single record per CDR3 protein comes from TCRdb applying MiXCR to the 5' RACE reads. The repertoire holds some 100,000 distinct CDR3 sequences, with about 16% as singletons. These receptors were obtained from a human donor in good health.

This clonotype has at least ten counts. The chain links TRBV4-1 to TRBJ2-7; D perhaps matches TRBD1 (6 bases). The CDR3 has 15 amino acids. CDR1 is MGHRA and CDR2 is YSYEKL in the germline V gene. Trimming removed 0 bases at V and 1 base at J, with 10 bases between. The CDR3 DNA reads TGCGCCAGCAGCCAAGAGACAGGTTTTTCCTACGAGCAGTACTTC. It codes for CASSQETGFSYEQYF.

This clonotype was found a few times. The chain has TRBV4-3 and TRBJ2-2, with D unclear. The V and J ends lost 0 bases and 6 bases respectively, with 11 bases between them. The CDR3 loop spans 15 amino acids. Germline CDR1 reads LGHNA; CDR2 reads YSLEER. This chain's CDR3 is CASSQDGEVAGELFF. Here the CDR3 DNA reads TGCGCCAGCAGCCAAGACGGAGAAGTAGCCGGGGAGCTGTTTTTT.

The J gene is TRBJ1-6, the V gene TRBV7-2; D might be TRBD1 (5 bases). The CDR3 runs 14 residues. Per the germline V gene, CDR1 is SGHTA and CDR2 is FQGNSA. V shed 2 bases and J shed 10 bases, with 12 bases lying between them. The CDR3 coding sequence is TGTGCCAGCAGCTTACCGGGGGTTGGGTCACCCCTCCACTTT. Protein sequence: CASSLPGVGSPLHF.

This clonotype has a count of ten or more. The V gene is TRBV20-1, the J gene TRBJ1-1; D unresolved. Germline assignment: CDR1 DFQATT and CDR2 SNEGSKA (reference sequence). Trimming removed 0 bases from V and 0 bases from J, with 17 bases in between. CDR3 length equals 17 residues. For the CDR3, the DNA is TGCAGTGCTAGAGATCGCCAGAGGGTTGTGGTGAACACTGAAGCTTTCTTT. Its protein product is CSARDRQRVVVNTEAFF.

This clonotype was seen more than once but under ten times. This sequence joins TRBV28 and TRBJ1-6, with D hard to call. V dropped 5 bases and J dropped 2 bases, with 7 bases sitting between them. Germline assignment: CDR1 MDHEN and CDR2 SYDVKM. The CDR3 length is 14 residues. As DNA, the CDR3 is TGTGCCAGCAGTCGGGTAACCTATAATTCACCCCTCCACTTT. Protein product: CASSRVTYNSPLHF.

This chain uses TRBV15 with TRBJ2-5; weak D call: TRBD2 (7 bases). The CDR3 contains 15 residues. Germline loops: CDR1 LNHNV, CDR2 YYDKDF (reference sequence). Trimming shortened V by 1 base and J by 3 bases, and 12 bases separated the two germline ends. CDR3 sequence: CATSRGGLAEETQYF. The CDR3 DNA is TGTGCCACCAGCAGAGGGGGGCTAGCGGAAGAGACCCAGTACTTC.

In its sample, this clonotype was seen a few times. The chain couples TRBV7-9 to TRBJ1-4, with TRBD1 matching over 9 bases. Germline V lookup: CDR1 SEHNR, CDR2 FQNEAQ (reference sequence). The CDR3 consists of 13 residues. V lost 3 bases to trimming and J lost 7 bases; unmatched junction nucleotides: 0. DNA for the CDR3: TGTGCCAGCAGCTTGACAGGGGGTGAAAAACTGTTTTTT. It specifies CASSLTGGEKLFF.

The chain joins TRBV21-1 to TRBJ1-4; the table's TRBD1 call for D was not verified on the DNA. TRBV21-1 is annotated as a pseudogene. This CDR3 is 15 amino acids long. The DNA of the CDR3 is TGTGCCAGCAGCAAAGTTGACAGCCCCCATGAAAAACTGTTTTTT. Translation: CASSKVDSPHEKLFF.

Many counts were recorded for this clonotype. This sequence joins TRBV6-2 or TRBV6-3 and TRBJ1-1, with D possibly matching TRBD1 (6 bases). The germline CDR1 and CDR2 sequences are MNHEY and SVGEGT. V lost 7 bases and J lost 0, with 15 bases in between. The CDR3 is 15 amino acids. The CDR3 coding sequence is TGTGCCAGCACCCCAGGGGTGGAGATGAACACTGAAGCTTTCTTT. Its protein is CASTPGVEMNTEAFF.

This sequence joins TRBV7-3 and TRBJ2-1; 8 nucleotides line up with TRBD2. J gave up 10 bases and V 5 bases, and 16 bases lay outside the gene matches. Per the germline V gene, CDR1 is SGHTA and CDR2 is FQGTGA. This CDR3 spans 16 amino acids. The CDR3 sequence: CASSRGGSAGAPEQFF. The CDR3 DNA reads as TGTGCCAGCAGCCGTGGGGGATCAGCGGGGGCCCCGGAGCAGTTCTTC.

This clonotype was seen a few times. V usage is TRBV6-5 and J usage is TRBJ2-4; TRBD2 agrees at 7 bases. The V gene's germline CDR1 is MNHEY and CDR2 SVGAGI. This CDR3 contains 11 residues. V trimming: 6 bases; J trimming: 9 bases; junction bases outside the gene matches: 2. Here the CDR3 reads CASSSGVIQYF. In DNA form, the CDR3 reads TGTGCCAGCAGCAGCGGGGTCATTCAGTACTTC.

The chain employs TRBV7-2 and TRBJ1-1; weak D call: TRBD1 (5 bases). This CDR3 is 13 amino acids long. Deletions cut 4 bases from V and 1 base from J, with 7 bases between. Germline V CDR1 and CDR2: SGHTA, FQGNSA. The CDR3 spells CASSCGQNTEAFF. The CDR3 DNA reads as TGTGCCAGCAGCTGCGGACAGAACACTGAAGCTTTCTTT.